This TCR beta chain was recorded in a study of cytomegalovirus exposure and HLA in healthy donors. The wider study: Inside one of the first data releases sat some 93 million unique TCRs taken from HLA-typed donors. General study results and limits: An analysis that was carried out later associated 16,000 or so TCR beta sequences with HLA alleles at 0.05 false discovery rate.

Use of 60 Vbeta and 13 Jbeta primers characterized the PCR. Produced via immunoSEQ multiplex PCR; TCRdb's table is partial and in-frame only. The data contain some 74,000 clones, over 70% of them seen just once; the ten biggest clones take up about 1.1%. Concerning this clone itself: Its antigen remains unknown.

CDR1 is PRHDT, CDR2 FYEKMQ, per germline (reference sequence). The V gene end was trimmed by 0 bases and the J gene end by 5 bases; junction bases not matched to a gene: 11. The CDR3 has 17 residues. The rearrangement links TRBV13 to TRBJ2-3; 7 bases are a match to TRBD2. Sequencing was carried out using PBMCs. The TCR originated in a male donor in good health and CMV-seronegative. The CDR3 loop reads CASSLGLVGGGLDTQYF. CDR3 DNA sequence: TGTGCCAGCAGCTTAGGCCTAGTCGGGGGAGGGCTAGATACGCAGTATTTT.